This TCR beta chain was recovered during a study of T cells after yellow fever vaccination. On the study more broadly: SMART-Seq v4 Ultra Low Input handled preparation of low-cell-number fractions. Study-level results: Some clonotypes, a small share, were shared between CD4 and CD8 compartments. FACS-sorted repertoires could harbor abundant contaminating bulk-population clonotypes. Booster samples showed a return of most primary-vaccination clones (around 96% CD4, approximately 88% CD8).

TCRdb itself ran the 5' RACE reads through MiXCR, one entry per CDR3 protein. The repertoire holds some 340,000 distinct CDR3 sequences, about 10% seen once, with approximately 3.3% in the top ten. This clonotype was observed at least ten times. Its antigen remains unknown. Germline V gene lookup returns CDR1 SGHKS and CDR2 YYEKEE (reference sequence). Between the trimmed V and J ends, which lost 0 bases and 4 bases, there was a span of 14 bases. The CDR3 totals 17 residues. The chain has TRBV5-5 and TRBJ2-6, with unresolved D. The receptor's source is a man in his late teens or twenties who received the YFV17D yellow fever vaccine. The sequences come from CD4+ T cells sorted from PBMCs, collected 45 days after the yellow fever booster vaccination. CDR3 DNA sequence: TGTGCCAGCAGCTTGGTCGGTTCCCTACACGGGGCCAACGTCCTGACTTTC. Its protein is CASSLVGSLHGANVLTF.